These 20 T cell receptor beta chains were sequenced from one sample in a study of control samples from healthy donors and cancer patients. Libraries were prepared by immunoSEQ multiplex PCR; TCRdb keeps only in-frame clonotypes and omits some of them. Found here are some 160,000 clones, approximately 94% of them singletons; the top ten hold around 8%. The source material was blood. These receptors all come from a woman aged 40 to 49 in good health.

This chain links TRBV6-5 with TRBJ2-2, with 7 bases lining up with TRBD1. This CDR3 contains 16 residues. CDR1 MNHEY and CDR2 SVGAGI come from the germline V gene. The V segment lost 3 bases and the J segment 4 bases; nucleotides outside the gene matches: 8. The CDR3 spells CASSYTGASITGELFF. The CDR3 nucleotides read TGTGCCAGCAGTTATACAGGGGCCTCGATCACCGGGGAGCTGTTTTTT.

This clone has just one count. The V call is TRBV7-6, the J call TRBJ1-5; 9 bases align to TRBD1. The V gene's germline CDR1 is SGHVS and CDR2 FNYEAQ. V dropped 5 bases and J dropped 0; count of bases not matched to a gene: 14. This CDR3 comprises 19 residues. The CDR3 protein is CASSPRDRVDLLSNQPQHF. CDR3 sequence (DNA): TGTGCCAGCAGCCCAAGGGACAGGGTAGACTTACTTAGCAATCAGCCCCAGCATTTT. The variable domain in full, with the rest retrieved from reference TRBV7-6 and TRBJ1-5, is GAGVSQSPRYKVTKRGQDVALRCDPISGHVSLYWYRQALGQGPEFLTYFNYEAQQDKSGLPNDRFSAERPEGSISTLTIQRTEQRDSAMYRCASSPRDRVDLLSNQPQHFGDGTRLSIL.

The rearrangement links TRBV5-4 to TRBJ2-7; tentative D call: TRBD2 (5 bases). V was trimmed by 4 bases and J by 6 bases, leaving 14 bases between them. CDR1 SGHNT and CDR2 YYREEE come from the germline V gene (reference sequence). The CDR3 consists of 13 residues. In DNA, the CDR3 is TGTGCCAGCAGCGCCCGGGAACTCGGCGAGCAGTACTTC. It translates to CASSARELGEQYF.

This chain connects TRBV11-3 to TRBJ1-1; D not resolved. Between the trimmed V and J ends, which lost 1 base and 1 base, there was a span of 13 bases. The CDR3 contains 16 residues. Germline V gives CDR1 SGHNT, CDR2 YENEEA. In nucleotides, the CDR3 is TGTGCCAGCAGCTTAGGTCGCTACGACGGGAACACTGAAGCTTTCTTT. Translation gives CASSLGRYDGNTEAFF.

The V and J genes are TRBV3-1 (or the pseudogene TRBV3-2) and TRBJ1-3; 8 nucleotides match TRBD1. V gave up 6 bases and J gave up 2 bases; unmatched junction bases: 3. The germline V gene has CDR1 LGHDT and CDR2 YNNKEL (reference sequence). This CDR3 comprises 14 residues. CDR3 protein: CASRTTGAGNTIYF. CDR3 DNA: TGTGCCAGCAGGACGACAGGGGCTGGAAACACCATATATTTT.

The table lists this clone with a count of one. V is TRBV27 and J is TRBJ2-5; 9 bases match TRBD2. Germline V CDR1 and CDR2: MNHEY, SMNVEV (reference sequence). This CDR3 contains 19 residues. The trim removed 6 bases at V and 1 base at J, leaving 18 bases unmatched. CDR3 sequence (DNA): TGTGCCAGCAGCTTCATCCCGACAGGGAAGCGGGGGGTCCAAGAGACCCAGTACTTC. As protein: CASSFIPTGKRGVQETQYF.

V is TRBV27 and J is TRBJ2-7, with D hard to call. The V end was cut by 5 bases, the J end by 0 bases, with 17 bases between. Germline CDR1 reads MNHEY; CDR2 reads SMNVEV (reference sequence). The CDR3 loop spans 16 amino acids. CDR3 nucleotide sequence: TGTGCCAGCAGTCCCGGTAGGCAGGCAAGCTCCTACGAGCAGTACTTC. Translation gives CASSPGRQASSYEQYF.

The rearrangement uses TRBV15 and TRBJ2-2; weak D call: TRBD2 (6 bases). CDR3 length: 18 amino acids. V gave up 0 bases and J gave up 6 bases, with 20 bases separating them. Germline assignment: CDR1 LNHNV and CDR2 YYDKDF (reference sequence). The chain's CDR3 is CATSRDHSGRKGAGELFF. Here the CDR3 DNA reads TGTGCCACCAGCAGAGATCATTCGGGGAGGAAAGGGGCCGGGGAGCTGTTTTTT.

The V and J genes are TRBV19 and TRBJ1-1; D possibly corresponds to TRBD1 (6 bases). Germline-derived CDR1 and CDR2 are LNHDA and SQIVND (reference sequence). This CDR3 comprises 14 residues. The V end was cut by 9 bases, the J end by 0 bases, with 14 bases between. The CDR3 DNA follows: TGTGCCAGCAAACAAGGGGGAATGAACACTGAAGCTTTCTTT. This codes for CASKQGGMNTEAFF.

V and J are TRBV9 and TRBJ2-7; D gene uncertain. This CDR3 has 14 residues. Trimming stripped 6 bases from V and 3 bases from J, with 16 bases between. The germline gives CDR1 SGDLS, CDR2 YYNGEE. DNA for the CDR3: TGTGCCAGCACGGTAGGCGATTGGGGCTACGAGCAGTACTTC. This sequence encodes CASTVGDWGYEQYF.

The chain is built from TRBV6-5 and TRBJ1-1, with a weak D call TRBD1 (6 bases). Between the trimmed V and J ends, which lost 5 bases and 5 bases, there was a span of 18 bases. CDR3 length: 15 residues. Germline CDR1 is MNHEY and CDR2 is SVGAGI. The CDR3 here is CASSSPRGARTEAFF. The CDR3 bases are TGTGCCAGCAGTAGCCCAAGGGGGGCGCGTACTGAAGCTTTCTTT.

This chain uses TRBV6-5 with TRBJ2-7; the D call may be TRBD1 or TRBD2 (6 bases each). Trimming removed 6 bases from V and 4 bases from J, with 19 bases in between. This CDR3 has 15 amino acids. Germline V CDR1 and CDR2: MNHEY, SVGAGI. CDR3 residues: CASSPTRGARYEQYF. In nucleotides, the CDR3 is TGTGCCAGCAGCCCCACGAGGGGGGCAAGGTACGAGCAGTACTTC.

V gene TRBV27 combines with J gene TRBJ1-3; tentatively, D is TRBD1 (5 bases). Trimming cost V 1 base and J 1 base, with 11 bases left between them. Germline assignment: CDR1 MNHEY and CDR2 SMNVEV (reference sequence). The CDR3 length is 16 residues. The CDR3 nucleotides are TGTGCCAGCAGTTTATTTGGGGACGGGTCTGGAAACACCATATATTTT. Translation gives CASSLFGDGSGNTIYF.

V is TRBV7-2 and J is TRBJ1-5, with 9 nucleotides matching TRBD1. Germline CDR1 reads SGHTA; CDR2 reads FQGNSA. The CDR3 has 17 residues. The V and J ends lost 1 base and 3 bases, in that order; junction bases with no gene match: 7. The CDR3 here is CASSLGPGQGNNQPQHF. The CDR3 nucleotides read TGTGCCAGCAGCTTAGGCCCGGGACAGGGCAACAATCAGCCCCAGCATTTT.

The rearrangement uses TRBV2 and TRBJ1-6; 7 bases are shared with TRBD1. The germline V gene has CDR1 SNHLY and CDR2 FYNNEI. CDR3 length: 14 amino acids. The junction had 8 bases not matched to a gene; V was cut back by 6 bases and J by 9 bases. The CDR3 DNA reads TGTGCCAGCAGATGGGACAGTCTTTCTTCACCCCTCCACTTT. It translates to CASRWDSLSSPLHF. Complete variable domain (other parts from reference TRBV2 and TRBJ1-6): EPEVTQTPSHQVTQMGQEVILRCVPISNHLYFYWYRQILGQKVEFLVSFYNNEISEKSEIFDDQFSVERPDGSNFTLKIRSTKLEDSAMYFCASRWDSLSSPLHFGNGTRLTVT.

V usage is TRBV18 and J usage is TRBJ1-2; D remains ambiguous. Germline V gives CDR1 KGHSH, CDR2 LQKENI. Trimming removed 2 bases from V and 8 bases from J, with 15 bases in between. The CDR3 covers 14 residues. CDR3 protein: CASSPSEGLMGYTF. The DNA of the CDR3 is TGTGCCAGCTCACCATCTGAAGGATTAATGGGCTACACCTTC.

The chain links TRBV25-1 to TRBJ2-7; the D gene could be TRBD1 or TRBD2 (5 bases each). This CDR3 is built from 14 residues. Germline CDR1 MGHDK, CDR2 SYGVNS. Between the trimmed V and J ends, which lost 5 bases and 6 bases, there was a span of 17 bases. For the CDR3, the DNA is TGTGCCAGCAGTTTCCCGGGACGTCGGGGCGAGCAGTACTTC. This gives the protein CASSFPGRRGEQYF.

The genes are TRBV15 and TRBJ1-2; D is ambiguous. Germline V CDR1 and CDR2: LNHNV, YYDKDF (reference sequence). CDR3 length: 17 residues. The V gene lost 1 base and the J gene lost 4 bases, with 19 bases spanning the gap. CDR3 protein: CATSRGSILTRSYGYTF. The DNA of the CDR3 is TGTGCCACCAGCAGAGGTAGCATCCTAACCAGAAGCTATGGCTACACCTTC.

This chain uses TRBV3-1 (or the pseudogene TRBV3-2) with TRBJ1-3; D gene unclear. Germline V gives CDR1 LGHDT, CDR2 YNNKEL (reference sequence). The V end lost 4 bases, the J end lost 4 bases, and 11 bases lay between the germline ends. CDR3 length: 14 residues. Here the CDR3 DNA reads TGTGCCAGCAGCCGATCCGGGCTCGGAAACACCATATATTTT. This translates into CASSRSGLGNTIYF.

The chain couples TRBV7-8 to TRBJ1-2; 7 nucleotides match TRBD1. In germline, CDR1 is SGHVS, CDR2 FQNEAQ. The CDR3 sequence is 13 residues long. Losses at the gene ends were 2 bases for V and 6 bases for J; bases not matched to a gene: 3. CDR3 DNA: TGTGCCAGCAGCTTAAACAGGGGCGATGGCTACACCTTC. Translating it yields CASSLNRGDGYTF.